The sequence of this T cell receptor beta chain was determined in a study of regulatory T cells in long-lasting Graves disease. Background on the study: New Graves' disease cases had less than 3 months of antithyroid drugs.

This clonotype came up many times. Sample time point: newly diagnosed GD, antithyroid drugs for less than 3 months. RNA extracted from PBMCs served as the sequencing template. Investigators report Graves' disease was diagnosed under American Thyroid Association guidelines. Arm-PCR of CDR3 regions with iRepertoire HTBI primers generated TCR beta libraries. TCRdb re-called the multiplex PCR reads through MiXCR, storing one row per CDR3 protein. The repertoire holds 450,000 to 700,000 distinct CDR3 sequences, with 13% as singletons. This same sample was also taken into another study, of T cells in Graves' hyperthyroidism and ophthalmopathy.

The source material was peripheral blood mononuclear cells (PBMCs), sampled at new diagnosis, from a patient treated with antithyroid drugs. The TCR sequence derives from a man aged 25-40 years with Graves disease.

The CDR3: CASSLAPGLASDTQYF. DNA of the CDR3: TGTGCCAGCAGCTTAGCTCCGGGACTAGCCTCAGATACGCAGTATTTT. The chain couples TRBV7-9 to TRBJ2-3, with TRBD2 matching over 9 bases. The CDR3 is 16 residues long. After removal of 0 bases from V and 4 bases from J, the junction contained 5 bases not matched to a gene. CDR1 SEHNR and CDR2 FQNEAQ come from the germline V gene (reference sequence).